The 5 T cell receptor beta chains below were found in one sample sequenced in a study of blood T cell repertoires in COVID-19 (dated by TCRdb to about 2020). Receptor amplification or capture employed the immunoSEQ multiplex PCR assay. Here the immuneACCESS table is served through TCRdb, limited to in-frame sequences with V and J called. Missing clones are a known gap in these copies; in checked studies unresolved V genes cover under half, and the rest lacks a known reason. A total of approximately 60,000 clones appear in this sample, approximately 85% of them only once. The top ten hold about 16% of the sample. The sequenced sample consisted of peripheral blood. These receptors were collected from a human donor in a cohort sampled during active COVID-19.

To note about this clone: The junction shows a germline mismatch at one end, possibly a read error. As DNA, the CDR3 is TGTGCCACCAGCGAACGGTCAAGCGAGCAGTACTTC. It yields the protein CATSERSSEQYF. The chain combines TRBV7-2 with TRBJ2-7; no reliable D call. The germline CDR1 and CDR2 sequences are SGHTA and FQGNSA. This CDR3 is 12 amino acids long.

This clone occurred once. V usage is TRBV2 and J usage is TRBJ2-5; D perhaps matches TRBD1 (6 bases). Germline assignment: CDR1 SNHLY and CDR2 FYNNEI. V dropped 7 bases and J dropped 5 bases, with 8 bases sitting between them. CDR3 length: 11 residues. CDR3 protein: CASKGEETQYF. CDR3 DNA sequence: TGTGCCAGCAAGGGGGAGGAGACCCAGTACTTC.

The chain joins TRBV5-1 to TRBJ2-3; 7 bases fit TRBD1. This CDR3 is 14 amino acids long. Germline CDR1 and CDR2: SGHRS and YFSETQ. V was pared by 0 bases and J by 6 bases, with 4 bases of the junction left unmatched. CDR3 region: CASSLVPDRDTQYF. In nucleotides, the CDR3 is TGCGCCAGCAGCTTGGTGCCGGACAGGGATACGCAGTATTTT.

The CDR3 nucleotides read TGTGCCAGCAGCTTAGAGGGGAAGACAGGATACCAAGAGACCCAGTACTTC. This sequence encodes CASSLEGKTGYQETQYF. The chain combines TRBV7-9 with TRBJ2-5; tentatively, D is TRBD1 (6 bases). The CDR3 has 17 amino acids. Trimming removed 1 base at V and 0 bases at J, with 15 bases between. Germline assignment: CDR1 SEHNR and CDR2 FQNEAQ (reference sequence).

The chain links TRBV6-5 to TRBJ1-1; D ambiguous. The germline V and J ends were trimmed by 6 bases and 10 bases, with 18 bases remaining between them. CDR3 length equals 13 residues. Germline loops: CDR1 MNHEY, CDR2 SVGAGI. Here the CDR3 DNA reads TGTGCCAGCAGAAAGGGAGGTGCTACGGCAGCTTTCTTT. This gives the protein CASRKGGATAAFF.